This TCR beta chain was captured by sequencing in a study of response to subunit inactivated influenza vaccine (dated by TCRdb to the late 2010s). Study-wide context: Deep quantitative T cell receptor repertoire profiling was used in the study to track responses to a trivalent subunit inactivated influenza vaccine.

The CDR3 goes from the cysteine to the phenylalanine over 14 residues. CDR3 DNA is the only sequence kept; it has 42 bases, read in frame from the first base. CDR1 and CDR2 are drawn from the germline V gene (reference sequence): MNHEY, SMNVEV. Trimming at the junction amounts to 7 bases on V and 9 bases on J, and the germline ends lie 19 bases apart. What the study reported, not specific to this receptor: The authors suggested that each seasonal influenza vaccination may recruit only a limited number of new T cells.

This clonotype was observed a handful of times. Its antigen is currently not known. Per-base qualities were not stored, and no clone one base away is much larger. The library was prepared using RT-PCR. TCRdb shows the sequencer as Illumina HiSeq 2500. TCRdb redid the processing of the public reads, applying fastp at Q25 and MiXCR, and retained in-frame beta chains. A single entry per CDR3 protein holds the most common genes and DNA from its merged rows. Present in this sample are some 550,000 distinct CDR3 sequences, 20% to 25% of which were seen just once. Around 2.8% of the sample comes from the top ten. This sample was shared with a second study, whose subject was T cells expressing NK-cell markers. That second publication adds: TCR beta cDNA libraries were made by 5'RACE template switching that added a universal primer site and unique molecular identifiers. Three sorted T-cell subsets (CD3+CD56+NKG2C+, CD3+CD56+NKG2C- and CD3+CD56-NKG2C+) from several donors had their TCR beta-chain repertoires profiled. Of the eight sequenced donors, seven were found to be HCMV-seropositive and one was found to be HCMV-seronegative. To restrict sorting to alphabetaTCR-expressing T cells, an anti-gammadeltaTCR antibody was added in several experiments. In more than five donors, the dominant CD3+CD56+NKG2C+ clonotypes were found to rank among the top 10 CD8+ clonotypes and to make up about 1.0-8% of CD8+ T cells. Those dominant clonotypes were again the most abundant among CD3+CD56-NKG2C+ cells in a handful of donors, at about 25-60.1%. It remained unclear whether the expanded NKG2C-expressing T cell clones were specific for HCMV antigens. The study sequenced eight donors, all healthy volunteers chosen at random: three men and five women. HCMV-specific IgG was detected in serum with a commercial ELISA kit to determine HCMV serostatus. Ficoll density gradient centrifugation was used to isolate peripheral blood mononuclear cells from blood. CD4+ and CD8+ T cells were isolated from PBMC by magnetic immunoseparation with Miltenyi isolation kits. Priming for cDNA synthesis came from the TCR beta constant segment, and two successive PCR amplification steps followed. The libraries were sequenced on Illumina HiSeq 2000/2500, MiSeq or NextSeq, producing 2 x 150 bp reads. MIGEC was used to demultiplex reads and group reads by UMI, and MiTCR was used to assemble and quantify clonotypes. Only TCR cDNA sequences supported by at least two reads were kept to exclude erroneous sequences. The tcR package was used for downstream repertoire analysis, and clonotypes were matched between fractions using CDR3 nucleotide sequence together with V segment. VDJmatch was used to annotate antigen specificity against VDJdb, with one amino acid substitution allowed in CDR3.

This sequence originates from a man aged 45-65 years who received an inactivated influenza vaccine. Donor details come from another sample of the same person, matched by shared clones. The source was CD4+ T cells sorted from PBMCs, collected 11 to 12 days after vaccination. The V and J segments used are TRBV27 and TRBJ2-1; tentative D gene TRBD2, with 5 bases matching. The DNA sequence is TGTGCCAGCACTACGGGGAGTGGAAACGGTGAGCAGTTCTTC. It codes for CASTTGSGNGEQFF.